The 25 T cell receptor beta chains presented below share a single source sample, sequenced in a study of T-cell memory formation after mild COVID-19. TCRdb redid the calling of the 5' RACE reads with MiXCR, one entry per CDR3 protein. The sample consists of about 100,000 distinct CDR3 sequences, around 10% of them appearing once. Sequenced input: PBMCs or a T cell subset sorted from them (not recorded which). The receptors stem from a man aged 18 to 29 who had mild COVID-19 (a few samples of this study predate the infection). Cell type and time point are not known.

This chain joins TRBV19 and TRBJ2-7; D not resolved. Per the germline V gene, CDR1 is LNHDA and CDR2 is SQIVND (reference sequence). Deletions cut 5 bases from V and 0 bases from J, with 11 bases between. The length of the CDR3 is 14 residues. CDR3 nucleotides: TGTGCCAGTAGTCCCAGGTTATACTCCTACGAGCAGTACGTC. This gives the protein CASSPRLYSYEQYV.

The chain has TRBV9 and TRBJ2-2, with unresolved D. Germline CDR1 and CDR2: SGDLS and YYNGEE. With 3 bases removed from V and 7 bases from J, the gap between germline ends came to 19 bases. This CDR3 region has 16 residues. The CDR3 here is CASSDKVHGSNGELFF. The CDR3 DNA is TGTGCCAGCAGCGACAAGGTTCATGGTTCCAACGGGGAGCTGTTTTTT.

V usage is TRBV14 and J usage is TRBJ2-5; 9 bases line up with TRBD2. This CDR3 has 14 residues. From germline, CDR1 is SGHDN and CDR2 FVKESK. Trimming cost V 1 base and J 3 bases; bases outside gene matches: 0. The CDR3 DNA is TGTGCCAGCAGCCAAGTAGCGGGGGAAGAGACCCAGTACTTC. This translates into CASSQVAGEETQYF.

The rearrangement uses TRBV29-1 and TRBJ2-1, with 9 bases aligning to TRBD2. The J segment lost 9 bases and the V segment lost 6 bases, leaving 9 bases of the junction unmatched. Germline CDR1 reads SQVTM; CDR2 reads ANQGSEA. The CDR3 has 13 amino acids. Written as DNA, the CDR3 is TGCAGCGTAACGGGACTAGCCAGCGTTGAGCAGTTCTTC. Amino acid sequence: CSVTGLASVEQFF.

This clonotype was counted only a few times. This chain links TRBV4-1 with TRBJ1-1; 7 bases match TRBD1. V shed 4 bases and J 1 base; nucleotides not matched to a gene: 6. The CDR3 is made up of 15 amino acids. Germline CDR1 reads MGHRA; CDR2 reads YSYEKL. Here the CDR3 DNA reads TGCGCCAGCAGCCGATCCCAGGGGGAGAACACTGAAGCTTTCTTT. This codes for CASSRSQGENTEAFF.

This clonotype was recorded at least ten times. The genes are TRBV28 and TRBJ2-7; maybe TRBD2 (6 bases). The V end was cut by 11 bases, the J end by 0 bases, with 14 bases between. This CDR3 has 13 residues. CDR1 MDHEN and CDR2 SYDVKM come from the germline V gene. The CDR3 DNA reads TGTGCCGCTTGGAGGGACGGCTCCTACGAGCAGTACTTC. Translation: CAAWRDGSYEQYF.

The CDR3 loop is CASSLAGGMNTEAFF. CDR3 nucleotide sequence: TGCGCCAGCAGCTTGGCCGGGGGAATGAACACTGAAGCTTTCTTT. The chain combines TRBV5-1 with TRBJ1-1, with D possibly matching TRBD1 (5 bases). The CDR3 sequence is 15 residues long. Trimming removed 0 bases from V and 0 bases from J, with 9 bases in between. Germline loops: CDR1 SGHRS, CDR2 YFSETQ. Full variable domain (remainder filled in from reference TRBV5-1 and TRBJ1-1): KAGVTQTPRYLIKTRGQQVTLSCSPISGHRSVSWYQQTPGQGLQFLFEYFSETQRNKGNFPGRFSGRQFSNSRSEMNVSTLELGDSALYLCASSLAGGMNTEAFFGQGTRLTVV.

This clonotype was picked up many times. This chain links TRBV12-3 or TRBV12-4 with TRBJ1-2; 7 bases match TRBD1. The ends lost 4 bases at V and 6 bases at J; junction bases unmatched: 5. There are 13 residues in the CDR3. CDR3 sequence: CASSSQGRDGYTF. CDR3 in DNA: TGTGCCAGCAGTTCACAGGGGAGGGATGGCTACACCTTC.

The V gene is TRBV25-1, the J gene TRBJ2-7; D is possibly TRBD1 (6 bases). V was trimmed by 3 bases and J by 3 bases, leaving 6 bases between them. There are 12 residues in the CDR3. Germline V gives CDR1 MGHDK, CDR2 SYGVNS. The CDR3 spells CASSDRGYEQYF. The DNA for the CDR3 is TGTGCCAGCAGTGACAGGGGCTACGAGCAGTACTTC.

The chain has TRBV27 and TRBJ1-5; TRBD1 is a possible D gene (6 bases). From germline, CDR1 is MNHEY and CDR2 SMNVEV (reference sequence). Trimming removed 11 bases from V and 6 bases from J, with 20 bases in between. CDR3 size: 14 residues. CDR3 in DNA: TGTGCCGCCGGGACGACCAGGGGAGGTCAGCCCCAGCATTTT. Translated: CAAGTTRGGQPQHF.

The DNA for the CDR3 is TGTGCCAGCAGCATAGGACAGGGGATGAACACTGAAGCTTTCTTT. Translation gives CASSIGQGMNTEAFF. The chain employs TRBV7-9 and TRBJ1-1; 9 bases match TRBD1. The CDR3 runs to 15 residues. From germline, CDR1 is SEHNR and CDR2 FQNEAQ (reference sequence). Trimming took 5 bases from V and 0 from J; bases not matched to a gene: 4.

This clonotype was picked up many times. The chain carries TRBV7-8 and TRBJ2-7; a weak D match, TRBD1 (6 bases). The CDR3 covers 12 residues. The germline V gene encodes CDR1 SGHVS and CDR2 FQNEAQ. The V and J ends lost 8 bases and 2 bases respectively, with 10 bases between them. CDR3 residues: CASPKGAYEQYV. CDR3 DNA sequence: TGTGCCAGCCCTAAGGGGGCCTACGAGCAGTACGTC.

The gene calls are TRBV4-1 and TRBJ1-5, with a tentative D call TRBD1 (5 bases). Germline V CDR1 and CDR2: MGHRA, YSYEKL. V lost 3 bases and J 6 bases, leaving 15 bases between the germline ends. The CDR3 consists of 15 residues. The CDR3: CASSQRRGTGQPQHF. CDR3 bases: TGCGCCAGCAGCCAGCGTCGGGGCACGGGTCAGCCCCAGCATTTT.

This clonotype was observed at least ten times. The J gene is TRBJ2-7, the V gene TRBV5-1; D may match TRBD1 or TRBD2 (5 bases each). This CDR3 is built from 15 residues. Germline loops: CDR1 SGHRS, CDR2 YFSETQ. V dropped 4 bases and J dropped 0 bases, with 14 bases sitting between them. The chain's CDR3 is CASSPGTESSYEQYF. The CDR3 region has the DNA TGCGCCAGCAGCCCTGGGACCGAAAGCTCCTACGAGCAGTACTTC. Full variable domain (outside the CDR3, taken from reference TRBV5-1 and TRBJ2-7): KAGVTQTPRYLIKTRGQQVTLSCSPISGHRSVSWYQQTPGQGLQFLFEYFSETQRNKGNFPGRFSGRQFSNSRSEMNVSTLELGDSALYLCASSPGTESSYEQYFGPGTRLTVT.

Only a few counts were recorded for this clonotype. V and J are TRBV12-3 or TRBV12-4 and TRBJ1-6; 8 nucleotides match TRBD1. V gave up 7 bases and J gave up 10 bases; unmatched junction bases: 6. The CDR3 runs 13 residues. The CDR3 is CASTPGGESPLHF. The CDR3 bases are TGTGCCAGCACCCCAGGGGGCGAATCACCCCTCCACTTT.

This clonotype was observed a few times. The genes are TRBV6-5 and TRBJ1-2, with D perhaps TRBD1 (6 bases). V shed 9 bases and J shed 4 bases, with 12 bases lying between them. This CDR3 has 12 amino acids. CDR1 and CDR2 from the germline V gene are MNHEY and SVGAGI. The CDR3 DNA reads as TGTGCCAGTAAACAGGGAATCTATGGCTACACCTTC. This translates into CASKQGIYGYTF.

This clonotype was observed at least ten times. J is TRBJ2-3 and V is TRBV5-1; 12 positions agree with TRBD2. Germline loops: CDR1 SGHRS, CDR2 YFSETQ. The CDR3 has 17 amino acids. The ends lost 8 bases at V and 2 bases at J; junction bases unmatched: 12. This CDR3 is CASGLAGGSSHTDTQYF. The CDR3 bases are TGCGCCAGTGGTCTAGCGGGGGGGTCGTCACACACAGATACGCAGTATTTT. The full variable domain, with the rest looked up from reference TRBV5-1 and TRBJ2-3, is KAGVTQTPRYLIKTRGQQVTLSCSPISGHRSVSWYQQTPGQGLQFLFEYFSETQRNKGNFPGRFSGRQFSNSRSEMNVSTLELGDSALYLCASGLAGGSSHTDTQYFGPGTRLTVL.

The chain carries TRBV7-9 and TRBJ2-7; 8 bases are a match to TRBD1. Germline assignment: CDR1 SEHNR and CDR2 FQNEAQ (reference sequence). Germline trimming cut 4 bases from V and 1 base from J; bases unmatched to any gene: 6. The CDR3 is 15 residues long. The CDR3 is CASSSTGVRSYEQYV. CDR3 DNA: TGTGCCAGCAGCTCGACAGGGGTGAGGTCCTACGAGCAGTACGTC.

This clonotype was counted a few times. J is TRBJ2-7 and V is TRBV5-1; 9 nucleotides align to TRBD2. CDR1 is SGHRS, CDR2 YFSETQ, per germline. With 4 bases clipped from V and 4 bases from J, the junction kept 6 bases outside the gene matches. This CDR3 has 14 amino acids. The CDR3 loop is CASSTGLASYEQYF. CDR3 in DNA: TGCGCCAGCAGCACGGGACTAGCTTCTTACGAGCAGTACTTC.

The table lists this clonotype with a few counts. V usage is TRBV6-5 and J usage is TRBJ2-2, with 8 bases lining up with TRBD2. The V gene's germline CDR1 is MNHEY and CDR2 SVGAGI. This CDR3 comprises 15 residues. V gave up 9 bases and J gave up 6 bases; unmatched junction bases: 12. The CDR3 protein is CASRMRGVQAGELFF. Here the CDR3 DNA reads TGTGCCAGTAGGATGCGGGGGGTCCAGGCCGGGGAGCTGTTTTTT.

The rearrangement uses TRBV6-5 and TRBJ2-6; 7 bases match TRBD1. Losses at the gene ends were 2 bases for V and 2 bases for J; bases not matched to a gene: 0. This CDR3 has 15 residues. CDR1 and CDR2 from the germline V gene are MNHEY and SVGAGI. In DNA form, the CDR3 reads TGTGCCAGCAGTTACGGGACAGCTGGGGCCAACGTCCTGACTTTC. As protein: CASSYGTAGANVLTF.

The chain is built from TRBV7-9 and TRBJ1-1; D not resolved. Germline V gene data show CDR1 as SEHNR and CDR2 as FQNEAQ (reference sequence). Trimming left V 3 bases short and J 5 bases short, with 16 bases between. The length of the CDR3 is 15 residues. The CDR3 sequence is CASSFFSGYRTEAFF. As DNA, the CDR3 is TGTGCCAGCAGCTTCTTCTCTGGGTACCGGACTGAAGCTTTCTTT.

This clonotype was counted between two and nine times. The genes are TRBV4-1 and TRBJ2-7, with 7 bases lining up with TRBD2. The germline gives CDR1 MGHRA, CDR2 YSYEKL. The CDR3 has 15 residues. After removal of 3 bases from V and 3 bases from J, the junction contained 8 bases not matched to a gene. The CDR3 sequence: CASSHTHGGIYEQYV. CDR3 nucleotide sequence: TGCGCCAGCAGCCACACTCACGGGGGGATCTACGAGCAGTACGTC.

The sample holds a few counts of this clonotype. The chain employs TRBV20-1 and TRBJ2-7, with 11 bases fitting TRBD2. Germline CDR1 DFQATT, CDR2 SNEGSKA (reference sequence). Germline trimming cut 5 bases from V and 0 bases from J; bases unmatched to any gene: 6. This CDR3 spans 15 amino acids. CDR3 residues: CSADVAGGSSYEQYV. The CDR3 region has the DNA TGCAGTGCTGACGTAGCGGGGGGGAGCTCCTACGAGCAGTACGTC.

This clonotype was detected many times. V is TRBV7-9 and J is TRBJ2-7; no definite D call. The CDR3 has 14 amino acids. The germline V gene has CDR1 SEHNR and CDR2 FQNEAQ (reference sequence). V dropped 0 bases and J dropped 4 bases, with 10 bases sitting between them. CDR3 coding DNA: TGTGCCAGCAGCTTAGCAGGGCGAGCATACGAGCAGTACTTC. It codes for CASSLAGRAYEQYF. The whole variable domain, remainder taken from reference TRBV7-9 and TRBJ2-7, is DTGVSQNPRHKITKRGQNVTFRCDPISEHNRLYWYRQTLGQGPEFLTYFQNEAQLEKSRLLSDRFSAERPKGSFSTLEIQRTEQGDSAMYLCASSLAGRAYEQYFGPGTRLTVT.